The clone carrying this T cell receptor beta chain was counted only a few times. Its antigen is unknown. This entry comes from a study of CD8 T cells in ankylosing spondylitis. Whole-study results and caveats: Characteristic of ankylosing spondylitis blood, it appeared, was a TCR beta motif comprising about eight highly homologous variants.

The trim removed 2 bases at V and 10 bases at J, leaving 3 bases unmatched. Germline-derived CDR1 and CDR2 are MDHEN and SYDVKM. The CDR3 is 15 residues long. In TCRdb, the 5' RACE reads were re-called with MiXCR into one record per CDR3 protein. Of a few hundred thousand distinct CDR3 sequences listed, about 18% are singletons. The material sequenced was blood, either unsorted or a sorted T cell fraction (not recorded which). V gene TRBV28 combines with J gene TRBJ1-6; 12 positions match TRBD1. This TCR was sampled from a male donor with ankylosing spondylitis. The CDR3 DNA reads as TGTGCCAGCAGTTTACTGGGACAGGGGGCATCACCCCTCCACTTT. Its protein product is CASSLLGQGASPLHF.